The present entry profiles one TCR beta chain with its context. Two negative PCRs, clearance, or symptom resolution characterized the recovered Cohort 3 donors. This specimen comes from a study of blood T cell repertoires in COVID-19. Study context: The analysed material was cDNA or gDNA that came from T cells, B-cell-depleted T cells, or PBMCs.

The authors' processing: Reference gene primer amplification yielded estimated nucleated cell counts. Some clones are missing from TCRdb's copy, which holds only in-frame ones; the method was immunoSEQ multiplex PCR. D and trimming were read from the DNA, whereas the V and J calls and clone size are those reported in that table. The table has 250,000 or so clones, around 84% seen once. CDR3 length equals 15 residues. Unmatched junction bases numbered 9, after V lost 5 bases and J lost 8 bases. Germline values: CDR1 MDHEN, CDR2 SYDVKM. The chain couples TRBV28 to TRBJ1-2; TRBD1 agrees at 12 bases. The TCR sequence derives from a man in his forties who had recovered from COVID-19. The sample consisted of PBMCs or T cells enriched from blood (not recorded which). CDR3 region: CASSRPGQGARGYTF. CDR3 bases: TGTGCCAGCAGTCGCCCGGGACAGGGGGCGCGGGGCTACACCTTC.